This record covers a single T cell receptor beta chain. CDR3 length: 16 residues. Germline V lookup: CDR1 SGHRS, CDR2 YFSETQ. V shed 0 bases and J 4 bases; nucleotides not matched to a gene: 6. This record belongs to a study of blood T cell repertoires in COVID-19. On the study more broadly: Researchers got acute and convalescent COVID-19 samples from the United States, Italy and Spain.

Seattle-derived patients entered the study during active infection and were followed longitudinally. Per the original data handling: Researchers report that nucleated cell counts were estimated from reference gene primer amplification. Using immunoSEQ multiplex PCR, the repertoire was profiled, and TCRdb retains in-frame clones only, with some absent. That table furnishes V, J and clone size, whereas the DNA furnished D and trimming. The repertoire holds hundreds of thousands of clones, approximately 88% seen once, with around 6.5% in the top ten. The V gene is TRBV5-1, the J gene TRBJ2-3, with TRBD2 identical over 9 bases. What was sequenced was peripheral blood. This clonotype was sampled from a woman in her thirties with COVID-19, enrolled during active disease. The DNA for the CDR3 is TGCGCCAGCAGCTTGGGGGGACTAGCTATACCAGATACGCAGTATTTT. This codes for CASSLGGLAIPDTQYF.